This is a list of T cell receptor beta chains from one sample in a study of T cell responses to AZD1222 COVID-19 vaccine. Profiling relied on immunoSEQ multiplex PCR, and the TCRdb table lists in-frame clones only, not all of them. Here the sample spans some 140,000 clones, roughly 90% being singletons. This sample comprised peripheral blood, obtained on day 0 of AZD1222 vaccination. These receptors all stem from an adult in good health. Each CDR3 is given with its conserved first and last residue. D genes are given only for firm matches. Size is omitted from some rows. Given values are once, few, many or a class for expanded clones.

TRBV12-5,TRBD1,TRBJ1-4,NA,TGTGCTAGTGGTAGCCAAGAGACAGGGAACGAAAAACTGTTTTTT,CASGSQETGNEKLFF
TRBV5-8,TRBD1,TRBJ2-2,NA,TGTGCCAGCAGCTTGAGGACAGGGGGCCCCGGGGAGCTGTTTTTT,CASSLRTGGPGELFF
TRBV7-2,TRBD1,TRBJ1-5,NA,TGTGCCAGCAGCTTCCAGGGGGCGCAGAGCAATCAGCCCCAGCATTTT,CASSFQGAQSNQPQHF
TRBV12-3/TRBV12-4,NA,TRBJ1-1,NA,TGTGCCAGCAGTTTTTCGTTGGGCACTGAAGCTTTCTTT,CASSFSLGTEAFF
TRBV15,NA,TRBJ2-7,NA,TGTGCCACCAGCAGAGATCACCGGACAGGGGAGACTAGCGGACTCTCCTACGAGCAGTACTTC,CATSRDHRTGETSGLSYEQYF
TRBV6-5,NA,TRBJ2-4,NA,TGTGCCAGCGGGGCACCCCTGGGCATTCAGTACTTC,CASGAPLGIQYF
TRBV2,TRBD1,TRBJ1-4,NA,TGTGCCAGCAGGGACAGGGGTCTCCTTAATGAAAAACTGTTTTTT,CASRDRGLLNEKLFF
TRBV9,NA,TRBJ2-5,NA,TGTGCCAGCAGCGTAGATAGCGGAGGCCTTCAAGAGACCCAGTACTTC,CASSVDSGGLQETQYF
TRBV5-3,NA,TRBJ2-3,NA,TGTGCCAGAACGGATGCCACCACAGATACGCAGTATTTT,CARTDATTDTQYF
TRBV6-2/TRBV6-3,TRBD2,TRBJ2-7,NA,TGTGCCAGCAGTTACCCCCAGCGGGGGCCCCTGGAGCAGTACTTC,CASSYPQRGPLEQYF
TRBV23-1,NA,TRBJ1-1,NA,TGCGCCAGCAGTCAATCCCCAGCGGGGTCTTTCTTT,CASSQSPAGSFF
TRBV30,NA,TRBJ1-1,NA,TGTGCCTGGACAGACTCGGACACTGAAGCTTTCTTT,CAWTDSDTEAFF
TRBV10-3,TRBD2,TRBJ2-3,NA,TGTGCCATCAGTGTTGGACTAGCGGGAGTGTCAGATACGCAGTATTTT,CAISVGLAGVSDTQYF
TRBV25-1,NA,TRBJ2-5,once,TGTGCCAGCAGTGGATCCTCGCGCGAGACCCAGTACTTC,CASSGSSRETQYF
TRBV27,TRBD1,TRBJ1-2,once,TGTGCCAGCAGTCTACTCGAGACAGGGGGCCCTCTTGGTGGCTACACCTTC,CASSLLETGGPLGGYTF
TRBV7-2,NA,TRBJ1-1,NA,TGTGCCAGCAGCTTACTTATATCCCTATATGATTCTAACACTGAAGCTTTCTTT,CASSLLISLYDSNTEAFF
TRBV30,TRBD2,TRBJ2-7,NA,TGTGCCTGGAGAAAGGGGCGGGGGACCCTTAGGGAGCAGTACTTC,CAWRKGRGTLREQYF